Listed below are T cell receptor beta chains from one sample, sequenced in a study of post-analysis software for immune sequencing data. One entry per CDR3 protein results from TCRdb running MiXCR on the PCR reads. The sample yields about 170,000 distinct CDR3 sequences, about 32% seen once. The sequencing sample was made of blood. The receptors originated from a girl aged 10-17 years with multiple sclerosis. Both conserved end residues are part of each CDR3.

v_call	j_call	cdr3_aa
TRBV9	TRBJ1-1	CASSFGTGGEAFF
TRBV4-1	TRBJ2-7	CASSHNIMGGLAAIYEQYF
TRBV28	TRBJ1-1	CASSLGREGRANTEAFF
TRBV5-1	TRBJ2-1	CASSLDGGQFF
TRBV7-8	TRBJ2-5	CASSLTAARVVGTQYF
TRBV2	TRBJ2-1	CASSEDPHAGYEQFF
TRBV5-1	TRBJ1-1	CASSTGGDPEAFF
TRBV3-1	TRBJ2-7	CASSQTGVREQYF
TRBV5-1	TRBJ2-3	CASSLADGTDTQYF
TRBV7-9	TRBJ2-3	CASSFGLSTQYF
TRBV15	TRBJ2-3	CATSGRTGKADTQYF
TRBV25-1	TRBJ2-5	CASSDFPDLGQETQYF
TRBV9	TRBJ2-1	CASSLRSYGDEQFF
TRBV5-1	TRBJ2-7	CASTITGDEQYF
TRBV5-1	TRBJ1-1	CASSPIGGKREAFF
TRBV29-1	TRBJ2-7	CSVGVRGSTYEQYF
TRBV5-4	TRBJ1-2	CASSTTAAYGYTF
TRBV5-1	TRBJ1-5	CASSLEGDSNQPQHF
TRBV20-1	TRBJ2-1	CSAPRPPSGADNEQFF